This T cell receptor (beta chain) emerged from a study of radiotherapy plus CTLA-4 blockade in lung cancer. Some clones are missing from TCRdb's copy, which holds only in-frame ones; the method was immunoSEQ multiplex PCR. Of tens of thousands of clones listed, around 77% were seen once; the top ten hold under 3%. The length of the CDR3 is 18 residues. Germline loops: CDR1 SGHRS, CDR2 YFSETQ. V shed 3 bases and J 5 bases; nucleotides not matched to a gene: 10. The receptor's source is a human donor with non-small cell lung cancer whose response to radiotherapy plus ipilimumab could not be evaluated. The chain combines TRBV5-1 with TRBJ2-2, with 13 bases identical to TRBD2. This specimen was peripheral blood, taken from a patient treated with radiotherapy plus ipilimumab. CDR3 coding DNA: TGCGCCAGCAGCTCATACCGGACTAGCGGGAGAGGAACCGGGGAGCTGTTTTTT. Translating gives CASSSYRTSGRGTGELFF.